Presented here are 3 T cell receptor beta chains from one specimen sequenced in a study of Tregs in tolerant kidney transplant recipients. Using immunoSEQ multiplex PCR, the repertoire was profiled, and TCRdb retains in-frame clones only, with some absent. The repertoire holds some 68,000 clones, with 80% to 85% as singletons. The source material was CD4+ T cells from blood. Receptors originate from a human donor in good health.

With regard to this clone: One end of the junction does not line up with germline, which may come from a read error. The chain couples TRBV6-5 to TRBJ1-1; no reliable D call. CDR3 length equals 11 residues. CDR1 and CDR2 (germline): MNHEY, SVGAGI. The DNA of the CDR3 is TGTGCCAGCAAAAACGGGCCCACACTTGTCTTT. The encoded protein is CASKNGPTLVF.

This clone occurred once. The CDR3 DNA follows: TGTGCCAGCTCACCACGGGGCCTGGAGGGGAATCAGCCCCAGCATTTT. Translating gives CASSPRGLEGNQPQHF. The chain joins TRBV18 to TRBJ1-5; possibly TRBD1 for D (5 bases). Germline V gives CDR1 KGHSH, CDR2 LQKENI. This CDR3 has 16 amino acids. Trimming removed 1 base at V and 4 bases at J, with 14 bases between.

The chain employs TRBV5-4 and TRBJ2-3, with D possibly being TRBD2 (5 bases). V was trimmed by 0 bases and J by 5 bases, leaving 16 bases between them. Per the germline V gene, CDR1 is SGHNT and CDR2 is YYREEE (reference sequence). The CDR3 is 16 amino acids. DNA of the CDR3: TGTGCCAGCAGCTTGGGTCTTCGGGGTGGAAAAGATACGCAGTATTTT. This sequence encodes CASSLGLRGGKDTQYF.